This T cell receptor (beta chain) appears in the sequencing data of a study of regulatory T cells in long-lasting Graves disease. This clonotype was observed at least ten times. Documented time point: newly diagnosed GD, antithyroid drugs for less than 3 months. PBMCs provided the RNA from which the TCR library was made. Diagnosis followed American Thyroid Association guidelines for Graves' disease. The junction had 12 bases not matched to a gene; V was cut back by 6 bases and J by 7 bases. Germline-derived CDR1 and CDR2 are SQVTM and ANQGSEA. This CDR3 is built from 16 residues. Through Arm-PCR of CDR3 regions and iRepertoire HTBI primers, TCR beta libraries were built. One entry per CDR3 protein, called by TCRdb with MiXCR from the multiplex PCR reads. The sample consists of around 400,000 distinct CDR3 sequences, about a sixth of them appearing once.

V is TRBV29-1 and J is TRBJ2-1; TRBD2 matches at 13 bases. The sample in question was peripheral blood mononuclear cells (PBMCs), obtained at new diagnosis, from a patient treated with antithyroid drugs. The TCR sequence derives from a female donor with Graves disease. The CDR3 region has the DNA TGCAGCGTCGTCACTAGCGGGAGGGCCGTTGGGAATGAGCAGTTCTTC. Protein product: CSVVTSGRAVGNEQFF.